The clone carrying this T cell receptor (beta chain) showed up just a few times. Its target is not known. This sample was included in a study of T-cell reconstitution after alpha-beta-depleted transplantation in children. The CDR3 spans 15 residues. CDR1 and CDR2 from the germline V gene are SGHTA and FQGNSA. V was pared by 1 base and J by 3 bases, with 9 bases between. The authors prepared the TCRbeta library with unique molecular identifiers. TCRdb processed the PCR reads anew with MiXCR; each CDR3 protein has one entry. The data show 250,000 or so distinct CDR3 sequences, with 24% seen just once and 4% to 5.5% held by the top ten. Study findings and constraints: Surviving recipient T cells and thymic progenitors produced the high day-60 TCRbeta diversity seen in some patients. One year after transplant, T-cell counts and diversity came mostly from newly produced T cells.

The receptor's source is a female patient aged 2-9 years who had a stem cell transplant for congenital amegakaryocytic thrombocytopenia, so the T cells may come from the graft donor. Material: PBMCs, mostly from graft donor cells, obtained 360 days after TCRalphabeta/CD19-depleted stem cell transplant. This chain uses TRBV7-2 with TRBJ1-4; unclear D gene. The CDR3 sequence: CASSLVPGANEKLFF. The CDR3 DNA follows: TGTGCCAGCAGCTTAGTCCCCGGGGCTAATGAAAAACTGTTTTTT.